A selection of T cell receptor beta chains follows, all from one sample in a study of identical twins. TCRdb re-called the 5' RACE reads through MiXCR, storing one row per CDR3 protein. The sample holds around 340,000 distinct CDR3 sequences, roughly 9% seen once. Sequenced input: naive T cells sorted from blood. The receptors were gathered from a woman aged 45-65 years in good health. CDR3s include the opening cysteine and the closing phenylalanine or tryptophan. The D gene is left open where the match is weak. Size is omitted from some rows. Given values are once, few, many or a class for expanded clones.

d_call	clone_size	j_call	v_call	cdr3_nt	cdr3_aa
.	many	TRBJ2-2	TRBV12-3/TRBV12-4	TGTGCCAGCACCCTTGGGGGCACCGGGGAGCTGTTTTTT	CASTLGGTGELFF
TRBD1	.	TRBJ2-1	TRBV4-1	TGCGCCAGCAGCCGAGGGGAGGACAGGGGGATCTACAATGAGCAGTTCTTC	CASSRGEDRGIYNEQFF
.	few	TRBJ2-7	TRBV10-3	TGTGCTCCTGCCGGGCCCCCCAGCCCCTACGAGCAGTACTTC	CAPAGPPSPYEQYF
.	.	TRBJ2-1	TRBV19	TGTGCCAGTAGTATGCTGGGTATGGATGAGCAGTTCTTC	CASSMLGMDEQFF
TRBD2	many	TRBJ2-5	TRBV12-3/TRBV12-4	TGTGCCAGCAGCTTTCTAGCGGGGCAAGAGACCCAGTACTTC	CASSFLAGQETQYF
.	few	TRBJ1-1	TRBV29-1	TGCAGCGTTGAACACATGAACACTGAAGCTTTCTTT	CSVEHMNTEAFF
TRBD1	few	TRBJ1-3	TRBV5-1	TGCGCCAGCAGCTTGGACAGGGGCGGTGGAAACACCATATATTTT	CASSLDRGGGNTIYF
.	many	TRBJ2-3	TRBV12-3/TRBV12-4	TGTGCCAGCAACCCTGGTAGGAGGAGCACAGATACGCAGTATTTT	CASNPGRRSTDTQYF
.	few	TRBJ1-5	TRBV7-7	TGTGCCAGCTCGGACCCAGAGGGCAATCAGCCCCAGCATTTT	CASSDPEGNQPQHF
.	.	TRBJ2-3	TRBV5-1	TGCGCCAGCAGCTTGGTCAGATCACGCACAGATACGCAGTATTTT	CASSLVRSRTDTQYF
.	.	TRBJ2-5	TRBV20-1	TGCAGTGCTAGGGACCCACTCCGGGAGACCCAGTACTTC	CSARDPLRETQYF
.	.	TRBJ2-1	TRBV6-5	TGTGCCAGCTGGACTTTGGCGGGGGCAGGCGATGAGCAGTTCTTC	CASWTLAGAGDEQFF
TRBD2	many	TRBJ2-3	TRBV28	TGTGCCAGCAGTTTAGGACTAGCGGGAGGATTTACAGATACGCAGTATTTT	CASSLGLAGGFTDTQYF
.	few	TRBJ2-2	TRBV9	TGTGCCAGCAGCGAGGGGAGTCGAGGGACCGGGGAGCTGTTTTTT	CASSEGSRGTGELFF
.	.	TRBJ2-7	TRBV21-1	TGTGCCAGCAGGGGGGGCTCCTACGAGCAGTACTTC	CASRGGSYEQYF
.	few	TRBJ2-3	TRBV30	TGTGCCCGATCAACGGGGGATACGCAGTATTTT	CARSTGDTQYF
TRBD2	many	TRBJ2-3	TRBV7-8	TGTGCCAGCAGCTTAGCGCTTACTAGCGGGAAACCAGATACGCAGTATTTT	CASSLALTSGKPDTQYF
.	.	TRBJ2-3	TRBV6-5	TGTGCCAGTAGGTCGGAGGGGACCACAGATACGCAGTATTTT	CASRSEGTTDTQYF
TRBD2	few	TRBJ2-7	TRBV20-1	TGCAGTGCTAGAGATCAGGATAGCGGGAGCTGGGAGCAGTACTTC	CSARDQDSGSWEQYF
TRBD1	few	TRBJ2-7	TRBV28	TGTGCCAGCAGTAACAGGGGTCCCTACGAGCAGTACTTC	CASSNRGPYEQYF
TRBD2	.	TRBJ2-3	TRBV20-1	TGCAGTGCCAGGGTTACTAGCGGAAGCACAGATACGCAGTATTTT	CSARVTSGSTDTQYF
.	.	TRBJ2-3	TRBV24-1	TGTGCCACCGAGAGGGAGGCTCTAAGCACGCAGTATTTT	CATEREALSTQYF
.	.	TRBJ2-1	TRBV3-1	TGTGCCAGCTGCTACCGCACGGCCGGGTTCCCAGAGCAGTTCTTC	CASCYRTAGFPEQFF
TRBD1	.	TRBJ2-7	TRBV27	TGTGCCAGCAGTTCGACAGGGTATCTCTACGAGCAGTACTTC	CASSSTGYLYEQYF
TRBD1	.	TRBJ2-1	TRBV12-3/TRBV12-4	TGTGCCACCATTTCAGGGGGCTCCTACAATGAGCAGTTCTTC	CATISGGSYNEQFF
.	.	TRBJ2-7	TRBV9	TGTGCCAGCAGCCCCCGACTCCAAAGCGAGCAGTACTTC	CASSPRLQSEQYF
.	.	TRBJ2-1	TRBV28	TGTGCCAGCAGTCCTACAGGGTTCTCTTTGGATGAGCAGTTCTTC	CASSPTGFSLDEQFF
TRBD1	few	TRBJ2-3	TRBV27	TGTGCCAGCAGTTTAGAGGGGGGACCGGGACAGGAGCAGTATTTT	CASSLEGGPGQEQYF
.	many	TRBJ2-1	TRBV5-1	TGCGCCAGCAGCTTGGACGGGTCCTACAATGAGCAGTTCTTC	CASSLDGSYNEQFF